This TCR beta chain appears in the sequencing data of a study of blood T cell repertoires in COVID-19. Study overall: Nucleic acid was either cDNA or gDNA, and it came from T cells, B-cell-depleted T cells, or PBMCs.

V lost 5 bases and J 1 base, leaving 14 bases between the germline ends. The CDR3 loop spans 16 amino acids. CDR1 and CDR2 (germline): LNHDA, SQIVND (reference sequence). All enrollees were roughly 18 to 100 years old and from 20 to 25 US areas. Cohorts were based on clinical histories the participants reported. Original handling: By means of reference gene primer amplification, nucleated cell counts were estimated. Sequenced by immunoSEQ multiplex PCR; TCRdb stores in-frame clones only, minus some. V and J calls and clone size are given by that table; D and trimming were obtained from the DNA. The sample has 200,000 to 300,000 clones; 88% are singletons.

Material: PBMCs or T cells enriched from blood (not recorded which). The sequence came from a woman in her forties with acute COVID-19. This chain uses TRBV19 with TRBJ2-2, with a weak D call TRBD1 (7 bases). The CDR3 loop reads CASSPRGRMNTGELFF. DNA for the CDR3: TGTGCCAGTAGTCCCAGGGGGAGGATGAACACCGGGGAGCTGTTTTTT.